The 5 T cell receptor beta chains reported below all come from one sample, sequenced in a study of STAT5B mutations in CD4+ large granular lymphocyte leukemia. Clones were sequenced by immunoSEQ multiplex PCR, and TCRdb holds only the in-frame ones, with some missing. The profile shows tens of thousands of clones, around three quarters of them singletons. The specimen sequenced was CD4+ T cells from blood buffy coats. Source of these receptors: a human donor in good health.

This clone was seen a handful of times. The chain is built from TRBV7-6 and TRBJ2-2; 7 nucleotides agree with TRBD1. J lost 4 bases, V lost 6 bases, and 5 bases had no gene match. Per the germline V gene, CDR1 is SGHVS and CDR2 is FNYEAQ. The CDR3 covers 14 residues. CDR3 coding DNA: TGTGCCAGCAGTTCGGGACAGATCACCGGGGAGCTGTTTTTT. As protein: CASSSGQITGELFF. Full variable domain (outside the CDR3, taken from reference TRBV7-6 and TRBJ2-2): GAGVSQSPRYKVTKRGQDVALRCDPISGHVSLYWYRQALGQGPEFLTYFNYEAQQDKSGLPNDRFSAERPEGSISTLTIQRTEQRDSAMYRCASSSGQITGELFFGEGSRLTVL.

The J gene is TRBJ2-7, the V gene TRBV11-3; no clear D gene. This CDR3 is built from 13 residues. In germline, CDR1 is SGHNT, CDR2 YENEEA. Trimming pared 6 bases from V and 3 bases from J, leaving 12 bases between. The CDR3: CASSPGWYYEQYF. The DNA of the CDR3 is TGTGCCAGCAGTCCGGGCTGGTACTACGAGCAGTACTTC.

This chain connects TRBV5-4 to TRBJ2-7; D gene ambiguous. This CDR3 is 16 amino acids long. Trimming stripped 0 bases from V and 2 bases from J, with 15 bases between. Germline lookup yields CDR1 SGHNT and CDR2 YYREEE (reference sequence). This CDR3 reads CASSLDSLLDPYEQYF. CDR3 nucleotide sequence: TGTGCCAGCAGCTTGGACTCCCTCCTAGATCCCTACGAGCAGTACTTC. Combining the CDR3 with reference TRBV5-4 and TRBJ2-7 gives the whole variable domain ETGVTQSPTHLIKTRGQQVTLRCSSQSGHNTVSWYQQALGQGPQFIFQYYREEENGRGNFPPRFSGLQFPNYSSELNVNALELDDSALYLCASSLDSLLDPYEQYFGPGTRLTVT.

This chain joins TRBV11-3 and TRBJ2-1; D not certain. The CDR3 covers 15 residues. Deletions cut 0 bases from V and 0 bases from J, with 6 bases between. Germline V gene sequence: CDR1 SGHNT, CDR2 YENEEA. Here the CDR3 DNA reads TGTGCCAGCAGCTTAGAGCAGACCTCCTACAATGAGCAGTTCTTC. Its protein product is CASSLEQTSYNEQFF.

In DNA form, the CDR3 reads TGCGCCAGCACCCCTAGCGGGAAAACAGATACGCAGTATTTT. This codes for CASTPSGKTDTQYF. The chain uses TRBV10-2 and TRBJ2-3; 9 bases align to TRBD2. The CDR3 is 14 amino acids. Germline V gene lookup returns CDR1 WSHSY and CDR2 SAAADI. The junction had 5 bases not matched to a gene; V was cut back by 7 bases and J by 3 bases.